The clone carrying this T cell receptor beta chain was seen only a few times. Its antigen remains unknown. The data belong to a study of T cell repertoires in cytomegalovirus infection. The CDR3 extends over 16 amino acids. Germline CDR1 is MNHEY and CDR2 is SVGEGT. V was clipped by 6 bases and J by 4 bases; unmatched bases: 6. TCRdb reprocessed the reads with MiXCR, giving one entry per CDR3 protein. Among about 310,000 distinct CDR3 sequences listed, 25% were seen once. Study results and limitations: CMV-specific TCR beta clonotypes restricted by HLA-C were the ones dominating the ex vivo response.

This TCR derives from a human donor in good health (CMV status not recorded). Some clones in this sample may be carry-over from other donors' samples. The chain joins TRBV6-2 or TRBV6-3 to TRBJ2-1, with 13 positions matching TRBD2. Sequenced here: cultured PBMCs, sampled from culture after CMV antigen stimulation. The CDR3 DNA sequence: TGTGCCAGCAGAGAATTGGGACTAGCGGGATACAATGAGCAGTTCTTC. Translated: CASRELGLAGYNEQFF.